This T cell receptor (beta chain) was found in a study of identical twins. Trimming took off 0 bases at V and 5 bases at J, with 14 bases between the two ends. This CDR3 is built from 15 residues. CDR1 SGHRS and CDR2 YFSETQ come from the germline V gene. TCRdb analysed the 5' RACE reads with MiXCR anew, one entry per CDR3 protein. Here the sample spans approximately 600,000 distinct CDR3 sequences, 7.5% to 10% being singletons. Separately, the same data were catalogued under a study of yellow fever vaccine responses in identical twins.

The rearrangement joins TRBV5-1 to TRBJ1-1; D possibly corresponds to TRBD1 (6 bases). Source material: PBMCs. This sequence originates from a woman between 18 and 29 years old in good health. The CDR3 DNA reads TGCGCCAGCAGCTTGGCAGGGGAAAGTTGGACTGAAGCTTTCTTT. This codes for CASSLAGESWTEAFF.